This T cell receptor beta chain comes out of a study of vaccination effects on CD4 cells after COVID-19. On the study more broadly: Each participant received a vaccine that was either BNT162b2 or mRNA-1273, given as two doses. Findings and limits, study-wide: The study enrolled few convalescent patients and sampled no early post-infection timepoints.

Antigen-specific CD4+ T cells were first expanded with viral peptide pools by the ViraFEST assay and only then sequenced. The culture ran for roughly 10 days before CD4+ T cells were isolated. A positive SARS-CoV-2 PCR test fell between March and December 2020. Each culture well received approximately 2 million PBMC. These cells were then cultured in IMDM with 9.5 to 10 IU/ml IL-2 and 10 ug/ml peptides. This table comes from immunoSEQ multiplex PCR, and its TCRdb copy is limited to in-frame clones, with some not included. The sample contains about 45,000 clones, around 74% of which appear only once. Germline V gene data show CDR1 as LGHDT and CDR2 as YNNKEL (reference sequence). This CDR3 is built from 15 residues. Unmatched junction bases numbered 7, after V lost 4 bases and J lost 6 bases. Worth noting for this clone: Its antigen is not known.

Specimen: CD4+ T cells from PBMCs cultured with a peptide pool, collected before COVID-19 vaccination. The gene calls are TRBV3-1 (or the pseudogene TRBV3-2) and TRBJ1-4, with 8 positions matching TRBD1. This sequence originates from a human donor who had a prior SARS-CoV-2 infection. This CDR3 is CASSPGQGSYEKLFF. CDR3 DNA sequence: TGTGCCAGCAGCCCCGGACAGGGATCATATGAAAAACTGTTTTTT.